This passage covers 23 T cell receptor beta chains from one sample sequenced in a study of blood T cell repertoires in COVID-19. Produced via immunoSEQ multiplex PCR; TCRdb's table is partial and in-frame only. The sample holds 55,000 to 95,000 clones, roughly 82% seen once. The sequenced sample consisted of peripheral blood. The origin of the receptors is a woman aged 55-69 years with acute or convalescent COVID-19.

CDR3 protein: CAISVGEEQPQHF. CDR3 nucleotides: TGTGCCATCAGTGTGGGGGAGGAGCAGCCCCAGCATTTT. The rearrangement joins TRBV10-3 to TRBJ1-5; a possible D gene is TRBD1 (5 bases). The V end lost 4 bases, the J end lost 7 bases, and 11 bases lay between the germline ends. The CDR3 totals 13 residues. Germline V CDR1 and CDR2: ENHRY, SYGVKD.

This clone was found a few times. The V call is TRBV7-9, the J call TRBJ2-7, with D possibly TRBD1 on 6 matching bases. The CDR3 spans 13 residues. The V and J ends lost 8 bases and 0 bases respectively, with 11 bases between them. Germline loops: CDR1 SEHNR, CDR2 FQNEAQ (reference sequence). The CDR3 reads CASGLDSSYEQYF. Written as DNA, the CDR3 is TGTGCCAGCGGATTGGACAGCTCCTACGAGCAGTACTTC.

This chain uses TRBV18 with TRBJ2-7, with D maybe TRBD1 (6 bases). Germline CDR1 is KGHSH and CDR2 is LQKENI. Trimming cost V 2 bases and J 6 bases, with 14 bases left between them. The CDR3 has 14 residues. The CDR3 DNA sequence: TGTGCCAGCTCACCATCGACAGGCTCGCGCGAGCAGTACTTC. It yields the protein CASSPSTGSREQYF. Looking up the rest from reference TRBV18 and TRBJ2-7 gives the full variable domain: NAGVMQNPRHLVRRRGQEARLRCSPMKGHSHVYWYRQLPEEGLKFMVYLQKENIIDESGMPKERFSAEFPKEGPSILRIQQVVRGDSAAYFCASSPSTGSREQYFGPGTRLTVT.

V usage is TRBV7-8 and J usage is TRBJ2-7, with 8 bases fitting TRBD1. CDR3 length: 15 residues. Germline V gives CDR1 SGHVS, CDR2 FQNEAQ. V lost 1 base and J lost 3; bases outside the gene matches: 5. The CDR3 spells CASSLGQGLSYEQYF. Here the CDR3 DNA reads TGTGCCAGCAGCTTAGGACAGGGGCTCAGCTACGAGCAGTACTTC.

The V gene is TRBV18, the J gene TRBJ1-5; maybe TRBD1 (6 bases). The CDR3 has 14 residues. V was cut by 6 bases and J by 4 bases, with 13 bases left in between. Germline CDR1 is KGHSH and CDR2 is LQKENI. CDR3 protein: CASSRDKGNQPQHF. The CDR3 coding sequence is TGTGCCAGCTCTCGGGACAAGGGAAATCAGCCCCAGCATTTT.

The chain's CDR3 is CSVEGGRAGELFF. The CDR3, as DNA: TGCAGCGTTGAGGGGGGGCGCGCCGGGGAGCTGTTTTTT. The rearrangement joins TRBV29-1 to TRBJ2-2; D is perhaps TRBD2 (7 bases). CDR1 is SQVTM, CDR2 ANQGSEA, per germline. Deletions cut 3 bases from V and 6 bases from J, with 11 bases between. This CDR3 is 13 amino acids long.

This clone occurred once. The chain has TRBV19 and TRBJ1-1; perhaps TRBD1 as D (5 bases). Per the germline V gene, CDR1 is LNHDA and CDR2 is SQIVND (reference sequence). This CDR3 spans 17 amino acids. With 1 base removed from V and 3 bases from J, the gap between germline ends came to 18 bases. The CDR3 coding sequence is TGTGCCAGTAGTATAGGGGGGTGGCGGGGCCGGTACACTGAAGCTTTCTTT. Translated: CASSIGGWRGRYTEAFF.

The chain carries TRBV5-4 and TRBJ1-4, with 8 bases aligning to TRBD1. The CDR3 loop spans 15 amino acids. J was trimmed by 3 bases and V by 2 bases; bases with no gene match: 3. CDR1 is SGHNT, CDR2 YYREEE, per germline (reference sequence). CDR3 protein: CASSLYRGSNEKLFF. In nucleotides, the CDR3 is TGTGCCAGCAGCTTATACAGGGGGTCTAATGAAAAACTGTTTTTT.

J is TRBJ1-1 and V is TRBV27, with D possibly being TRBD1 (5 bases). The germline V gene encodes CDR1 MNHEY and CDR2 SMNVEV (reference sequence). The CDR3 spans 14 residues. V was cut by 5 bases and J by 5 bases, with 15 bases left in between. CDR3 amino acids: CASSIHQGRTEAFF. In nucleotides, the CDR3 is TGTGCCAGCAGTATTCATCAGGGAAGGACTGAAGCTTTCTTT.

The genes are TRBV5-1 and TRBJ2-1; D gene uncertain. CDR1 SGHRS and CDR2 YFSETQ come from the germline V gene. Trimming took 0 bases from V and 10 from J, leaving 11 bases between them. The CDR3 loop spans 13 amino acids. The DNA of the CDR3 is TGCGCCAGCAGCTTGGGGCACATGGAGGAGCAGTTCTTC. Amino acids: CASSLGHMEEQFF.

This clone was found once. This chain connects TRBV15 to TRBJ1-4; D possibly corresponds to TRBD1 (5 bases). V lost 1 base, J lost 3 bases, and 15 bases lay in between. The CDR3 length is 17 residues. Germline CDR1 and CDR2: LNHNV and YYDKDF (reference sequence). In nucleotides, the CDR3 is TGTGCCACCAGCAGAGTCATCGGGCCAGGGCCTAATGAAAAACTGTTTTTT. Protein product: CATSRVIGPGPNEKLFF.

This clone has only one observation. This chain joins TRBV11-3 and TRBJ2-1; 7 bases map to TRBD2. The CDR3 runs 12 residues. CDR1 is SGHNT and CDR2 is YENEEA in the germline V gene. V shed 1 base, J shed 10 bases, and the junction held 1 base outside the gene matches. This chain's CDR3 is CASSLGEGEQFF. In DNA, the CDR3 is TGTGCCAGCAGCTTAGGGGAGGGGGAGCAGTTCTTC.

Points on this clone: As the CDR3 is not closed by the conserved phenylalanine or tryptophan, this likely results from a read error. Because the CDR3's place on the DNA is in doubt, the DNA is left out and the CDR3 is given as listed by TCRdb. V and J are TRBV5-1 and TRBJ1-2; the table's TRBD1 call for D was not verified on the DNA. CDR1 and CDR2 (germline): SGHRS, YFSETQ. Inclusive of both ends, the CDR3 amounts to 13 amino acids. The CDR3 protein is CASSLGTGGGLHL.

This chain connects TRBV5-6 to TRBJ1-2; the D gene is possibly TRBD1 (5 bases). The germline V and J ends were trimmed by 4 bases and 8 bases, with 21 bases remaining between them. The CDR3 totals 15 residues. Germline loops: CDR1 SGHDT, CDR2 YYEEEE. The CDR3 DNA is TGTGCCAGCAGCGCGTCTCAGTTCAGGGCGGGAGGCTACACCTTC. Amino acids: CASSASQFRAGGYTF.

The rearrangement links TRBV28 to TRBJ2-3; D not certain. Germline V CDR1 and CDR2: MDHEN, SYDVKM. The V end was cut by 6 bases, the J end by 2 bases, with 9 bases between. The CDR3 is made up of 13 amino acids. In DNA form, the CDR3 reads TGTGCCAGCAGCCCCAGGCCCACAGATACGCAGTATTTT. Amino acid sequence: CASSPRPTDTQYF.

The chain has TRBV2 and TRBJ1-6; tentatively, D is TRBD1 (6 bases). This CDR3 comprises 15 residues. Trimming left V 4 bases short and J 9 bases short, with 16 bases between. Germline V gives CDR1 SNHLY, CDR2 FYNNEI. CDR3 coding DNA: TGTGCCAGCAGTGCTCAGGGGCCCCAAGGTTCACCCCTCCACTTT. This codes for CASSAQGPQGSPLHF. The full variable domain, with the rest looked up from reference TRBV2 and TRBJ1-6, is EPEVTQTPSHQVTQMGQEVILRCVPISNHLYFYWYRQILGQKVEFLVSFYNNEISEKSEIFDDQFSVERPDGSNFTLKIRSTKLEDSAMYFCASSAQGPQGSPLHFGNGTRLTVT.

The chain carries TRBV4-1 and TRBJ2-1, with D tentatively TRBD2 (5 bases). Trimming stripped 4 bases from V and 7 bases from J, with 23 bases between. The CDR3 has 17 residues. Germline lookup yields CDR1 MGHRA and CDR2 YSYEKL. This chain's CDR3 is CASSPPDTAAIGNEQFF. For the CDR3, the DNA is TGCGCCAGCAGCCCGCCTGACACAGCGGCAATCGGAAATGAGCAGTTCTTC.

The rearrangement links TRBV5-4 to TRBJ2-1; 8 positions match TRBD1. From germline, CDR1 is SGHNT and CDR2 YYREEE (reference sequence). This CDR3 spans 14 amino acids. Trimming removed 4 bases from V and 8 bases from J; junction bases left unmatched: 8. The CDR3 sequence is CASSVRTGFDEQFF. In DNA form, the CDR3 reads TGTGCCAGCAGCGTCCGGACAGGGTTCGATGAGCAGTTCTTC.

CDR3 DNA sequence: TGTGCCAGCAGTTATAGGGGGGGGGCCCGAGATGAGCAGTTCTTC. Translating it yields CASSYRGGARDEQFF. The chain recombines TRBV6-2 or TRBV6-3 with TRBJ2-1, with D perhaps matching TRBD2 (7 bases). With 3 bases removed from V and 8 bases from J, the gap between germline ends came to 17 bases. The CDR3 is 15 amino acids. Germline CDR1 reads MNHEY; CDR2 reads SVGEGT.

This chain uses TRBV19 with TRBJ1-5, with D perhaps TRBD1 (6 bases). CDR3 size: 15 residues. V gave up 6 bases and J gave up 7 bases, with 19 bases separating them. Germline assignment: CDR1 LNHDA and CDR2 SQIVND (reference sequence). The CDR3 DNA reads TGTGCCAGTAGAACTGGGGGGGGGCATCGGCAGCCCCAGCATTTT. Protein: CASRTGGGHRQPQHF.

The rearrangement links TRBV19 to TRBJ2-2, with 13 nucleotides matching TRBD2. The CDR3 sequence is 19 residues long. Germline-derived CDR1 and CDR2 are LNHDA and SQIVND (reference sequence). J was trimmed by 7 bases and V by 0 bases; bases with no gene match: 11. The CDR3 region is CASSIDRTSGGPYVGELFF. Written as DNA, the CDR3 is TGTGCCAGTAGTATAGACAGGACTAGCGGGGGCCCCTACGTCGGGGAGCTGTTTTTT.

The chain links TRBV6-6 to TRBJ1-1; 7 bases map to TRBD1. The CDR3 contains 16 residues. CDR1 is MNHNY and CDR2 is SVGAGI in the germline V gene (reference sequence). J was trimmed by 0 bases and V by 2 bases; bases with no gene match: 6. This CDR3 is CASSYPTTGLNTEAFF. The DNA for the CDR3 is TGTGCCAGCAGTTACCCGACGACAGGGTTGAACACTGAAGCTTTCTTT.

The rearrangement uses TRBV7-2 and TRBJ1-1; D is unclear. The CDR3 has 14 residues. CDR1 SGHTA and CDR2 FQGNSA come from the germline V gene. The V gene lost 0 bases and the J gene lost 1 base, with 6 bases spanning the gap. The CDR3 sequence: CASSLAVPNTEAFF. CDR3 sequence (DNA): TGTGCCAGCAGCTTAGCCGTTCCGAACACTGAAGCTTTCTTT.